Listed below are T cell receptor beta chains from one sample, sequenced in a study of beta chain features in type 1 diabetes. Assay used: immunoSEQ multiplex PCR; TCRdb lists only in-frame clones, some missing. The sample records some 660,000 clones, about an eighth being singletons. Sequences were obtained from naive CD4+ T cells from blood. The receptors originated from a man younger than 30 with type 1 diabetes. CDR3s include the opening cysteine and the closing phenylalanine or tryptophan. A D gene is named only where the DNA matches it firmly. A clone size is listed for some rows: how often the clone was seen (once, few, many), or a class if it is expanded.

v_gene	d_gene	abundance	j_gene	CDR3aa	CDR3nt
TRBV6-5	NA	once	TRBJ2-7	CASSYAGRASYEQYF	TGTGCCAGCAGTTACGCGGGACGGGCTTCCTACGAGCAGTACTTC
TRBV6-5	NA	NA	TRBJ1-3	CASKLGGNGNTIYF	TGTGCCAGCAAGTTGGGGGGTAACGGAAACACCATATATTTT
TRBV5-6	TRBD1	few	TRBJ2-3	CASSFLGQGAGTQYF	TGTGCCAGCAGCTTTTTAGGACAGGGGGCGGGCACGCAGTATTTT
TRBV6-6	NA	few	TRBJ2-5	CASSGGAAKSSQYF	TGTGCCAGCAGTGGGGGGGCCGCCAAGAGTTCCCAGTACTTC
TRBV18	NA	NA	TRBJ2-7	CASSPGAGTGEQYF	TGTGCCAGCTCACCGGGGGCAGGGACGGGCGAGCAGTACTTC
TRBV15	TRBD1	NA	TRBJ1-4	CATSRDEGQLEKLFF	TGTGCCACCAGCAGAGATGAGGGACAGCTTGAAAAACTGTTTTTT
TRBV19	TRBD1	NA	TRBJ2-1	CASSIFTGGVYNEQFF	TGTGCCAGTAGTATCTTCACAGGGGGCGTTTACAATGAGCAGTTCTTC
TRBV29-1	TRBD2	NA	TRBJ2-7	CSGWTSGNREQYF	TGCAGCGGTTGGACTAGCGGGAATCGCGAGCAGTACTTC
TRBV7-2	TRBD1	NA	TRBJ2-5	CASSPRTGGETQYF	TGTGCCAGCAGCCCCCGGACAGGTGGGGAGACCCAGTACTTC
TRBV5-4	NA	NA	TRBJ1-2	CASSLSLGTYGYTF	TGTGCCAGCAGCTTGAGTCTAGGGACCTATGGCTACACCTTC
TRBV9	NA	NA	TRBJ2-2	CASSVAVTNTGELFF	TGTGCCAGCAGCGTAGCTGTGACCAACACCGGGGAGCTGTTTTTT
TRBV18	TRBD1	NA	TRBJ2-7	CASSPGQAQFYEQYF	TGTGCCAGCTCACCAGGACAGGCCCAGTTTTACGAGCAGTACTTC
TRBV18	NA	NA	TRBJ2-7	CASSPEGRHSYEQYF	TGTGCCAGCTCACCAGAAGGGCGACACTCCTACGAGCAGTACTTC
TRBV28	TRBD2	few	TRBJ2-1	CASSPAGGEAGTLFF	TGTGCCAGCAGTCCAGCGGGAGGCGAGGCAGGAACCTTGTTCTTC
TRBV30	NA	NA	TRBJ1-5	CAWSVAGYMGNQPQHF	TGTGCCTGGAGTGTAGCAGGGTACATGGGCAATCAGCCCCAGCATTTT
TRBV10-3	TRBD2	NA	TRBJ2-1	CAISVMGLADSGEQFF	TGTGCCATCAGTGTGATGGGACTAGCGGACTCGGGTGAGCAGTTCTTC
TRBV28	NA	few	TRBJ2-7	CASSSSGGGTRPYEQYF	TGTGCCAGCAGCTCCTCGGGGGGCGGTACCCGACCTTACGAGCAGTACTTC
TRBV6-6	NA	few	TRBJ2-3	CASSSADTQYF	TGTGCCAGCAGTTCTGCGGATACGCAGTATTTT
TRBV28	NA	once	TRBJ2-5	CASSSRRTGLSETQYF	TGTGCCAGCAGTTCCCGGCGCACGGGGCTGTCGGAGACCCAGTACTTC
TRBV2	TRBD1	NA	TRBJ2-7	CASSPSWTGEVYEQYF	TGTGCCAGCAGTCCTTCCTGGACAGGGGAGGTCTACGAGCAGTACTTC
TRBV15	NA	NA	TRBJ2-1	CATSGVGYNEQFF	TGTGCCACTAGCGGTGTTGGCTACAATGAGCAGTTCTTC
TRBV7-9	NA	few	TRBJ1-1	CASSLATASTEAFF	TGTGCCAGCAGCTTAGCCACAGCATCCACTGAAGCTTTCTTT
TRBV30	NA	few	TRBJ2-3	CAWSGGTDTQYF	TGTGCCTGGAGCGGTGGCACAGATACGCAGTATTTT
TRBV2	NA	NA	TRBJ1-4	CASSYINEKLFF	TGTGCCAGCAGCTACATAAATGAAAAACTGTTTTTT
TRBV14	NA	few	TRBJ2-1	CASSQDWSGLINEQFF	TGTGCCAGCAGCCAAGATTGGTCGGGGCTGATCAATGAGCAGTTCTTC
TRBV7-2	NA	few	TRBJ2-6	CASSPEPVLSGANVLTF	TGTGCCAGCAGCCCGGAACCGGTTCTCTCTGGGGCCAACGTCCTGACTTTC